The sequence of this T cell receptor beta chain was determined in a study of CXCR3-negative and CXCR3-positive naive CD8 T cells. The CDR3 has 13 residues. Germline values: CDR1 SGHVS, CDR2 FNYEAQ. TRB cDNA was prepared as libraries by UMI-labeled 5' RACE. TCRdb reanalyzed the 5' RACE reads, giving one entry per CDR3 protein sequence and no DNA. Its clone listing holds roughly 40,000 distinct CDR3 sequences. The chain combines TRBV7-6 with TRBJ2-7; the D gene TCRdb calls, TRBD1, cannot be checked with no DNA. Sequencing was performed on memory CD8+ T cells from blood. The receptor was isolated from a human donor in good health. Some clones in this sample may be carry-over from other donors' samples. The CDR3 loop is CASSFRDTYEQYF.